These 28 T cell receptor beta chains share one sample of origin, sequenced in a study of tissue-resident memory T cells in lung cancer. TCR sequencing libraries incorporated unique molecular identifiers. TCRdb re-called the reads with MiXCR, one entry per CDR3 protein. The repertoire consists of about 470 distinct CDR3 sequences, with 15% to 20% occurring once and the leading ten covering about two fifths. CD103 expression was the sorting criterion for the CD8+ T cells. Sequencing input: CD103- CD8+ T cells from lung tumor tissue. Receptors were obtained from a human donor with treatment-naive lung cancer (subtype not recorded).

This rearrangement joins TRBV3-1 to TRBJ2-1, with D perhaps TRBD2 (6 bases). Germline loops: CDR1 LGHDT, CDR2 YNNKEL (reference sequence). The V gene lost 4 bases and the J gene lost 6 bases, with 13 bases spanning the gap. The length of the CDR3 is 14 residues. CDR3: CASSPAGKVNEQFF. In nucleotides, the CDR3 is TGTGCCAGCAGCCCGGCGGGAAAGGTCAATGAGCAGTTCTTC.

This clonotype was seen more than once but under ten times. The chain joins TRBV19 to TRBJ1-2, with TRBD1 matching over 7 bases. The V and J ends lost 5 bases and 4 bases, in that order; junction bases with no gene match: 4. This CDR3 has 13 amino acids. Germline V gives CDR1 LNHDA, CDR2 SQIVND (reference sequence). The CDR3 DNA sequence: TGTGCCAGTAGTTCGACAGGGCGCTATGGCTACACCTTC. It is translated as CASSSTGRYGYTF.

As regards this clonotype: A read error may explain this, as a much larger clone is one base away. Lacking the conserved final phenylalanine or tryptophan, this CDR3 likely reflects a read error. The V call is TRBV5-4, the J call TRBJ2-1; TRBD2 aligns across 7 bases. This CDR3 is 13 amino acids long. The V gene's germline CDR1 is SGHNT and CDR2 YYREEE (reference sequence). V shed 1 base and J 7 bases; nucleotides not matched to a gene: 2. For the CDR3, the DNA is TGTGCCAGCAGCTTGACTAGCGCGAATGAGCAGTTCTGC. Amino acid sequence: CASSLTSANEQFC.

As for this clonotype: The germline gene is not matched at one end of the junction; a read error may be the cause. The genes are TRBV7-2 and TRBJ2-7; 8 bases line up with TRBD2. CDR3 length: 18 residues. Germline V gives CDR1 SGHTA, CDR2 FQGNSA. This CDR3 reads CASSPGTRPIEMLNEQNF. In DNA form, the CDR3 reads TGTGCCAGCAGCCCCGGGACTAGACCGATAGAGATGCTGAACGAGCAGAACTTC.

The rearrangement joins TRBV9 to TRBJ2-1; tentatively, D is TRBD1 (5 bases). The germline V gene has CDR1 SGDLS and CDR2 YYNGEE. Trimming stripped 0 bases from V and 7 bases from J, with 14 bases between. This CDR3 has 15 amino acids. The CDR3 DNA reads TGTGCCAGCAGCGTAGCTCAAAGTTCAGGGAATGAGCAGTTCTTC. Translation: CASSVAQSSGNEQFF.

This clonotype counts as large. The chain recombines TRBV6-5 with TRBJ2-5, with 10 bases matching TRBD2. Germline V lookup: CDR1 MNHEY, CDR2 SVGAGI. Trimming at V came to 7 bases and at J to 1 base, leaving 9 bases not matched to a gene. The CDR3 contains 16 residues. The CDR3 bases are TGTGCCAGCACCGAAGTTAGCGGGGGGACCCAAGAGACCCAGTACTTC. The encoded protein is CASTEVSGGTQETQYF.

This clonotype rates as large. This chain connects TRBV4-1 to TRBJ1-1; TRBD1 might be the D (5 bases). V was cut by 5 bases and J by 2 bases, with 9 bases left in between. CDR3 size: 13 residues. Germline loops: CDR1 MGHRA, CDR2 YSYEKL. CDR3 in amino acids: CASSFDSNTEAFF. The CDR3 coding sequence is TGCGCCAGCAGCTTCGACAGTAACACTGAAGCTTTCTTT.

By share, this clonotype ranks as large. The J gene is TRBJ1-2, the V gene TRBV10-3; D gene uncertain. V lost 0 bases and J lost 6, with 14 bases in between. This CDR3 has 15 residues. Per the germline V gene, CDR1 is ENHRY and CDR2 is SYGVKD. The CDR3 nucleotides are TGTGCCATCAGTGAGTCGATATCACCGCTCAATGGCTACACCTTC. This codes for CAISESISPLNGYTF.

Sample share makes this clonotype medium-sized. The chain links TRBV4-2 to TRBJ2-2; either TRBD1 or TRBD2 may supply D (5 bases each). The ends were cut back, 0 bases at V and 7 bases at J, with 12 bases in the middle. The CDR3 has 15 residues. CDR1 is LGHNA and CDR2 is YNFKEQ in the germline V gene. CDR3 sequence (DNA): TGTGCCAGCAGCCAAGACCCGGGGCAGGACGGGGAGCTGTTTTTT. This codes for CASSQDPGQDGELFF.

This clonotype is large (0.1 to 1%) by share. V is TRBV7-9 and J is TRBJ2-5, with TRBD1 identical over 7 bases. There are 14 residues in the CDR3. Germline V gives CDR1 SEHNR, CDR2 FQNEAQ (reference sequence). V was pared by 4 bases and J by 3 bases, with 5 bases of the junction left unmatched. The CDR3: CASSSTGTEETQYF. The CDR3 DNA sequence: TGTGCCAGCAGCTCAACCGGGACAGAAGAGACCCAGTACTTC.

By share, this clonotype counts as hyperexpanded. The chain is built from TRBV27 and TRBJ2-1, with D unresolved. Per the germline V gene, CDR1 is MNHEY and CDR2 is SMNVEV (reference sequence). The V end lost 1 base, the J end lost 1 base, and 8 bases lay between the germline ends. CDR3 length: 15 residues. Written as DNA, the CDR3 is TGTGCCAGCAGTTTATTACTGCAATCCTACAATGAGCAGTTCTTC. This gives the protein CASSLLLQSYNEQFF.

Points on this clonotype: Its ends do not fully match the called genes, so a read error is possible. The chain combines TRBV6-2 or TRBV6-3 with TRBJ1-3; D gene ambiguous. CDR1 is MNHEY, CDR2 SVGEGT, per germline. The CDR3 length is 16 residues. CDR3: CASSSNDGISGNSIYF. CDR3 DNA: TGTGCTAGCAGTTCGAACGACGGGATCTCTGGAAACTCCATATATTTT.

The rearrangement uses TRBV4-1 and TRBJ1-1, with D perhaps TRBD1 (5 bases). Germline V lookup: CDR1 MGHRA, CDR2 YSYEKL. Deletions cut 5 bases from V and 9 bases from J, with 16 bases between. The CDR3 extends over 13 amino acids. CDR3 DNA sequence: TGCGCCAGCAGCTTCGACAGTAACACAAAAGCTTTCTTT. Protein: CASSFDSNTKAFF.

Within the sample, this clonotype is large (0.1 to 1%). The gene calls are TRBV6-5 and TRBJ1-6; D is ambiguous. The CDR3 extends over 16 amino acids. The germline V and J ends were trimmed by 5 bases and 0 bases, with 11 bases remaining between them. Per the germline V gene, CDR1 is MNHEY and CDR2 is SVGAGI. The CDR3 is CASSPQEDSYNSPLHF. The CDR3 DNA reads TGTGCCAGCAGTCCTCAGGAGGACTCCTATAATTCACCCCTCCACTTT.

This clonotype is large within its sample. The CDR3 loop reads CASSFWGITSYEQYF. Here the CDR3 DNA reads TGTGCCAGCAGTTTTTGGGGGATTACCTCCTACGAGCAGTACTTC. The V gene is TRBV27, the J gene TRBJ2-7; D possibly matches TRBD1 or TRBD2 (5 bases each). The CDR3 covers 15 residues. Trimming left V 3 bases short and J 0 bases short, with 12 bases between. Per the germline V gene, CDR1 is MNHEY and CDR2 is SMNVEV (reference sequence).

About this clonotype: With a much larger clone just one base away, this may be a read error. The rearrangement joins TRBV28 to TRBJ1-5; D is uncertain. CDR3 size: 13 residues. Germline-derived CDR1 and CDR2 are MDHEN and SYDVKM. The CDR3 bases are TGTGCCAGCAGCCCTGGGGAAGATCAGCTCCAGCATTTT. Protein product: CASSPGEDQLQHF.

By share, this clonotype ranks as large (0.1 to 1%). The V and J genes are TRBV29-1 and TRBJ2-7; weak D call: TRBD2 (6 bases). CDR3 size: 13 residues. Trimming took off 5 bases at V and 2 bases at J, with 13 bases between the two ends. Germline lookup yields CDR1 SQVTM and CDR2 ANQGSEA. This CDR3 reads CSVTGTDTYEQYF. For the CDR3, the DNA is TGCAGCGTTACCGGGACTGATACCTACGAGCAGTACTTC.

The chain carries TRBV28 and TRBJ2-7, with 9 positions matching TRBD2. This CDR3 has 14 residues. Germline V gene sequence: CDR1 MDHEN, CDR2 SYDVKM. V trimming: 3 bases; J trimming: 6 bases; junction bases outside the gene matches: 6. The CDR3 DNA follows: TGTGCCAGCAGTTTGACGCGGGAGGGCCCCGAGCAGTACTTC. Its protein is CASSLTREGPEQYF.

This clonotype is hyperexpanded in the sample. The rearrangement links TRBV6-2 or TRBV6-3 to TRBJ2-1, with 7 bases aligning to TRBD2. CDR3 length: 14 residues. The junction had 7 bases not matched to a gene; V was cut back by 7 bases and J by 4 bases. The germline V gene encodes CDR1 MNHEY and CDR2 SVGEGT. CDR3 region: CASIGASGYNEQFF. As DNA, the CDR3 is TGTGCCAGCATAGGCGCTAGCGGTTACAATGAGCAGTTCTTC.

This clonotype was observed a handful of times. The chain employs TRBV20-1 and TRBJ2-1; TRBD2 matches 8 bases. The CDR3 covers 14 residues. Germline CDR1 is DFQATT and CDR2 is SNEGSKA (reference sequence). Trimming removed 3 bases from V and 9 bases from J; junction bases left unmatched: 10. The CDR3 region is CSASLLAGDGEQFF. The DNA for the CDR3 is TGCAGTGCTAGTCTGCTAGCGGGTGACGGTGAGCAGTTCTTC.

The rearrangement joins TRBV4-2 to TRBJ1-1, with D possibly matching TRBD1 (6 bases). This CDR3 is 15 amino acids long. Trimming removed 4 bases from V and 7 bases from J, with 19 bases in between. Germline V gene sequence: CDR1 LGHNA, CDR2 YNFKEQ. This CDR3 is CASSPTGGPYNEAFF. As DNA, the CDR3 is TGTGCCAGCAGCCCGACGGGGGGGCCCTACAATGAAGCTTTCTTT.

This clonotype is labeled as medium-sized. The J gene is TRBJ2-1, the V gene TRBV2; weak D call: TRBD1 (5 bases). V was clipped by 11 bases and J by 7 bases, with 18 bases between them. The CDR3 runs to 13 residues. Per the germline V gene, CDR1 is SNHLY and CDR2 is FYNNEI. The CDR3 DNA is TGTGCCTCCTGTATCAGGGATCTGAATGAGCAGTTCTTC. Amino acid sequence: CASCIRDLNEQFF.

This sequence joins TRBV20-1 and TRBJ2-6; D remains unclear. This CDR3 is built from 13 residues. V was cut by 7 bases and J by 2 bases, with 9 bases left in between. CDR1 DFQATT and CDR2 SNEGSKA come from the germline V gene (reference sequence). Here the CDR3 DNA reads TGCAGTGGTCGGGTCCCTGGGGCCAACGTCCTGACTTTC. Its translation is CSGRVPGANVLTF.

Sample share makes this clonotype large. V gene TRBV12-3 or TRBV12-4 combines with J gene TRBJ2-5; tentative D call: TRBD1 (6 bases). Trimming removed 5 bases at V and 3 bases at J, with 16 bases between. The length of the CDR3 is 15 residues. Here the CDR3 reads CASSPTGYEEETQYF. The CDR3 DNA is TGTGCCAGCAGTCCCACAGGGTACGAGGAAGAGACCCAGTACTTC.

This clonotype rates as large. The rearrangement links TRBV6-6 to TRBJ2-7; D might be TRBD2 (7 bases). V was clipped by 5 bases and J by 3 bases, with 17 bases between them. This CDR3 contains 15 residues. Germline V CDR1 and CDR2: MNHNY, SVGAGI (reference sequence). The CDR3 is CASSGGDNSYYEQYF. The CDR3 bases are TGTGCCAGCAGTGGGGGGGACAACTCCTACTACGAGCAGTACTTC.

This clonotype is judged medium-sized. The rearrangement uses TRBV16 and TRBJ2-7; D might be TRBD2 (6 bases). With 1 base removed from V and 5 bases from J, the gap between germline ends came to 21 bases. There are 17 residues in the CDR3. From germline, CDR1 is KGHSY and CDR2 FQNENV. Written as DNA, the CDR3 is TGTGCCAGCAGCCAATATTCATTAGGGCAGGGAGGCGACGAGCAGTACTTC. This codes for CASSQYSLGQGGDEQYF.

Relative to its sample, this clonotype is medium-sized. J is TRBJ2-3 and V is TRBV7-6; 8 bases align to TRBD1. V shed 5 bases and J 4 bases; nucleotides not matched to a gene: 14. Germline V lookup: CDR1 SGHVS, CDR2 FNYEAQ. This CDR3 region has 17 residues. CDR3 DNA: TGTGCCAGCAGCCCAGCCGGACAGGGCTTTTCATCAGATACGCAGTATTTT. It encodes CASSPAGQGFSSDTQYF.

The rearrangement uses TRBV20-1 and TRBJ1-5; 7 bases align to TRBD1. The length of the CDR3 is 14 residues. Germline V CDR1 and CDR2: DFQATT, SNEGSKA (reference sequence). The chain's CDR3 is CGFFQQGSGQPQHF. The CDR3 DNA reads as TGCGGTTTCTTCCAACAGGGGTCAGGGCAGCCCCAGCATTTT.